This TCR beta chain derives from a study of T-cell reconstitution after alpha-beta-depleted transplantation in children. During its preparation, the TCRbeta library received unique molecular identifiers. TCRdb re-analysed the PCR reads in MiXCR, keeping a single row per CDR3 protein. The sample holds some 240,000 distinct CDR3 sequences, 9.7% seen once. The CDR3 is made up of 13 amino acids. V shed 0 bases and J 10 bases; nucleotides not matched to a gene: 3. Germline values: CDR1 SGHRS, CDR2 YFSETQ. This clonotype has at least ten counts. This receptor was taken from a human donor who donated a stem cell graft to a child with SCID. The chain couples TRBV5-1 to TRBJ2-1, with 8 bases aligning to TRBD2. The specimen was PBMCs from the stem cell graft donor, collected from the stem cell graft. As DNA, the CDR3 is TGCGCCAGCAGCTTGGATACGGGAGGGGAGCAGTTCTTC. Translated, it gives CASSLDTGGEQFF.